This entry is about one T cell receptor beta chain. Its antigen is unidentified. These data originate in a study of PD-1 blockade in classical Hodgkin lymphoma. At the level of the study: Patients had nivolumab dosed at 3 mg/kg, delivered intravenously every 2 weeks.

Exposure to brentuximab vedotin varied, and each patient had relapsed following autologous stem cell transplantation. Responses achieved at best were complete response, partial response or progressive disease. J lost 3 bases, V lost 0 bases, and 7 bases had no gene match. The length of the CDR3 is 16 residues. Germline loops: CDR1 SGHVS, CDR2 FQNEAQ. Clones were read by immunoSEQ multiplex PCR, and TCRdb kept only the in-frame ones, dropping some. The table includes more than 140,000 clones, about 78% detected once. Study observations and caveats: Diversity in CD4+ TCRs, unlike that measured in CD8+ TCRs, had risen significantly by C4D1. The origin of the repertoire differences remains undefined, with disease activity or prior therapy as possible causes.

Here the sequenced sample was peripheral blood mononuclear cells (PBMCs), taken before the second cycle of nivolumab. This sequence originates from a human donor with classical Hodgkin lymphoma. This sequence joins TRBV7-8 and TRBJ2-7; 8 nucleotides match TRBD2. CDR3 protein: CASSLAPGGASYEQYF. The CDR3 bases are TGTGCCAGCAGCTTAGCCCCGGGGGGGGCGAGCTACGAGCAGTACTTC. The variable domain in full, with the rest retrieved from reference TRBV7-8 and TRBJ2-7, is GAGVSQSPRYKVAKRGQDVALRCDPISGHVSLFWYQQALGQGPEFLTYFQNEAQLDKSGLPSDRFFAERPEGSVSTLKIQRTQQEDSAVYLCASSLAPGGASYEQYFGPGTRLTVT.